Detailed here is one T cell receptor (beta chain). Those who participated ranged in age from roughly 18 to 90 years and resided in approximately 23 US areas. Self-reported history from a screening survey and questionnaire set each donor's cohort. The V segment lost 7 bases and the J segment 0 bases; nucleotides outside the gene matches: 11. CDR3 length equals 16 residues. Looked up from germline, CDR1 is MNHNY and CDR2 is SVGAGI (reference sequence). The record originates from a study of blood T cell repertoires in COVID-19. Turning to the study itself: Some COVID-19 samples were acute and others convalescent; all came from the United States, Italy and Spain.

Measured with immunoSEQ multiplex PCR; TCRdb has only the in-frame clones, and not every one. The table lists some 270,000 clones, roughly nine tenths of them singletons. The sequenced sample consisted of PBMCs or T cells enriched from blood (not recorded which). The J gene is TRBJ1-2, the V gene TRBV6-6, with TRBD1 matching 7 bases. The clonotype comes from a woman in her thirties or forties who had recovered from COVID-19. The CDR3 DNA is TGTGCCAGCACCTACTTGGGACAGCTAGCTAACTATGGCTACACCTTC. This gives the protein CASTYLGQLANYGYTF.